The 22 T cell receptor beta chains listed next were all sequenced from one sample in a study of T-cell reconstitution after alpha-beta-depleted transplantation in children. Preparation of the TCRbeta library used unique molecular identifiers. TCRdb redid the calling of the PCR reads with MiXCR, one entry per CDR3 protein. The top ten hold 30% to 40% of the sample, which has about 540,000 distinct CDR3 sequences, roughly 27% seen once. This material consisted of PBMCs, taken before TCRalphabeta/CD19-depleted stem cell transplant. The receptors here all came from a boy younger than two with Wiskott-Aldrich syndrome, due to receive a stem cell transplant.

The chain joins TRBV12-3 or TRBV12-4 to TRBJ1-5; 8 bases fit TRBD1. This CDR3 has 15 residues. V shed 5 bases, J shed 1 base, and the junction held 4 bases outside the gene matches. CDR3 coding DNA: TGTGCCAGCAGTCGGAGACAGGGGAGCAATCAGCCCCAGCATTTT. This gives the protein CASSRRQGSNQPQHF.

This clonotype was counted only a few times. The chain combines TRBV12-3 or TRBV12-4 with TRBJ2-3, with D maybe TRBD2 (6 bases). The CDR3 has 15 residues. The V end lost 4 bases, the J end lost 5 bases, and 16 bases lay between the germline ends. The CDR3 bases are TGTGCCAGCAGTTCCGGGAGACAATTTGGAGATACGCAGTATTTT. Protein product: CASSSGRQFGDTQYF.

The rearrangement uses TRBV29-1 and TRBJ2-3; the match to TRBD1 covers 9 bases. Losses at the gene ends were 5 bases for V and 3 bases for J; bases not matched to a gene: 6. The CDR3 totals 14 residues. The V gene's germline CDR1 is SQVTM and CDR2 ANQGSEA. CDR3 protein: CSVKQGALTDTQYF. As DNA, the CDR3 is TGCAGCGTTAAACAGGGGGCGCTGACAGATACGCAGTATTTT.

The V gene is TRBV28, the J gene TRBJ2-3, with TRBD2 matching 10 bases. The CDR3 is 15 residues long. V was pared by 3 bases and J by 7 bases, with 7 bases of the junction left unmatched. Germline CDR1 and CDR2: MDHEN and SYDVKM. For the CDR3, the DNA is TGTGCCAGCAGTTTTACAACTAGCGGGGCCTATACGCAGTATTTT. Protein product: CASSFTTSGAYTQYF.

The genes are TRBV5-1 and TRBJ2-1; TRBD2 agrees at 8 bases. Trimming removed 2 bases from V and 0 bases from J; junction bases left unmatched: 13. CDR1 and CDR2 (germline): SGHRS, YFSETQ. CDR3 size: 19 residues. Here the CDR3 DNA reads TGCGCCAGCAGCTTATACATACTAGCGGAACGAAGCTCCTACAATGAGCAGTTCTTC. Its protein product is CASSLYILAERSSYNEQFF.

In this sample, this clonotype turned up a few times. The rearrangement links TRBV6-2 or TRBV6-3 to TRBJ2-2; 12 nucleotides match TRBD2. Germline-derived CDR1 and CDR2 are MNHEY and SVGEGT. The CDR3 extends over 22 amino acids. With V trimmed by 2 bases and J by 0 bases, 16 bases remained unmatched. The CDR3 sequence is CASSYDRLYGLAGFPNTGELFF. The CDR3 DNA is TGTGCCAGCAGTTACGACAGACTATATGGACTAGCGGGATTCCCGAACACCGGGGAGCTGTTTTTT.

The chain couples TRBV14 to TRBJ2-1; 8 bases line up with TRBD1. The CDR3 totals 18 residues. Germline assignment: CDR1 SGHDN and CDR2 FVKESK. Unmatched junction bases numbered 18, after V lost 3 bases and J lost 8 bases. The CDR3 loop is CASSHIILGTGLDDEQFF. The DNA for the CDR3 is TGTGCCAGCAGCCATATTATCTTGGGGACAGGCCTCGACGATGAGCAGTTCTTC.

The rearrangement uses TRBV7-6 and TRBJ1-3; D is undetermined. Trimming removed 4 bases from V and 3 bases from J, with 10 bases in between. Per the germline V gene, CDR1 is SGHVS and CDR2 is FNYEAQ. The length of the CDR3 is 14 residues. The CDR3 sequence is CASSSKPYGNTIYF. The DNA of the CDR3 is TGTGCCAGCAGCTCTAAACCTTATGGAAACACCATATATTTT.

The chain combines TRBV20-1 with TRBJ2-3; weak D call: TRBD2 (5 bases). Germline V CDR1 and CDR2: DFQATT, SNEGSKA (reference sequence). The V gene lost 6 bases and the J gene lost 12 bases, with 16 bases spanning the gap. The CDR3 loop spans 11 amino acids. The CDR3 DNA follows: TGCAGTGCCGATCGGGAAATTAAACAGTATTTT. This gives the protein CSADREIKQYF.

This clonotype was seen a few times. CDR3 loop: CASSPTSSETQYF. CDR3 coding DNA: TGCGCCAGCAGCCCTACTAGTTCAGAGACCCAGTACTTC. V is TRBV5-1 and J is TRBJ2-5, with D possibly matching TRBD2 (5 bases). The CDR3 is made up of 13 amino acids. Germline V gene data show CDR1 as SGHRS and CDR2 as YFSETQ. V lost 4 bases and J 4 bases, leaving 11 bases between the germline ends.

The V call is TRBV29-1, the J call TRBJ2-1; D is possibly TRBD2 (6 bases). This CDR3 has 14 residues. Germline values: CDR1 SQVTM, CDR2 ANQGSEA. Trimming took 0 bases from V and 2 from J, leaving 8 bases between them. The CDR3 spells CSVEEVAAYNEQFF. CDR3 DNA sequence: TGCAGCGTTGAAGAGGTAGCGGCCTACAATGAGCAGTTCTTC.

This chain uses TRBV3-1 with TRBJ2-1, with 8 bases fitting TRBD1. V was pared by 4 bases and J by 5 bases, with 13 bases of the junction left unmatched. Germline V lookup: CDR1 LGHDT, CDR2 YNNKEL (reference sequence). CDR3 length: 17 residues. The CDR3 reads CASSRFPGTGKNNEQFF. The CDR3 DNA follows: TGTGCCAGCAGCCGATTCCCTGGGACAGGAAAAAACAATGAGCAGTTCTTC.

The chain carries TRBV5-1 and TRBJ1-4; D gene ambiguous. This CDR3 has 15 amino acids. Germline V CDR1 and CDR2: SGHRS, YFSETQ. V gave up 0 bases and J gave up 5 bases, with 11 bases separating them. The CDR3 coding sequence is TGCGCCAGCAGCTTGGGTAGGGCGTCGAATGAAAAACTGTTTTTT. This codes for CASSLGRASNEKLFF.

This rearrangement joins TRBV5-1 to TRBJ2-5, with 10 positions matching TRBD2. CDR3 length equals 15 residues. The junction had 9 bases not matched to a gene; V was cut back by 5 bases and J by 5 bases. Germline CDR1 reads SGHRS; CDR2 reads YFSETQ. CDR3 in DNA: TGCGCCAGCAGTTCTAGCGGGAGCTCGTTGGAGACCCAGTACTTC. Encoded protein: CASSSSGSSLETQYF.

This sequence joins TRBV20-1 and TRBJ2-5; 8 bases map to TRBD1. The CDR3 length is 14 residues. The germline CDR1 and CDR2 sequences are DFQATT and SNEGSKA (reference sequence). After removal of 6 bases from V and 2 bases from J, the junction contained 8 bases not matched to a gene. CDR3 DNA sequence: TGCAGTGCCATGGACAGGGTGGTACAAGAGACCCAGTACTTC. Translation: CSAMDRVVQETQYF.

Worth noting for this clonotype: The junction does not match germline at one end; this may be a read error. The chain combines TRBV7-8 with TRBJ2-3; 7 bases agree with TRBD2. This CDR3 contains 15 residues. Per the germline V gene, CDR1 is SGHVS and CDR2 is FQNEAQ. CDR3: CASSLGVTSTNTQYF. Here the CDR3 DNA reads TGTGCCAGCAGCTTAGGAGTGACTAGCACAAATACGCAGTATTTT.

This clonotype was seen more than once but under ten times. The chain employs TRBV3-1 and TRBJ1-1; D not resolved. In germline, CDR1 is LGHDT, CDR2 YNNKEL (reference sequence). Trimming removed 4 bases from V and 3 bases from J, with 12 bases in between. CDR3 length: 14 amino acids. For the CDR3, the DNA is TGTGCCAGCAGCCGCTTACTAGGGTACACTGAAGCTTTCTTT. Protein: CASSRLLGYTEAFF.

For this clonotype: At one boundary the junction diverges from the germline segment, which might be a read error. The gene calls are TRBV20-1 and TRBJ2-7; D gene uncertain. This CDR3 is built from 12 residues. The germline V gene encodes CDR1 DFQATT and CDR2 SNEGSKA (reference sequence). Written as DNA, the CDR3 is TGCTGTGCTAGGAGTCGAACCTACGAGCAGTACTTC. Protein: CCARSRTYEQYF.

The chain is built from TRBV15 and TRBJ2-1; no reliable D call. Per germline, CDR1 LNHNV and CDR2 YYDKDF (reference sequence). Between the trimmed V and J ends, which lost 0 bases and 2 bases, there was a span of 17 bases. The CDR3 loop spans 18 amino acids. In nucleotides, the CDR3 is TGTGCCACCAGCAGAGACCCCATGTCGCGGTACGCCTACAATGAGCAGTTCTTC. Encoded protein: CATSRDPMSRYAYNEQFF.

This clonotype was seen a handful of times. The chain is built from TRBV6-1 and TRBJ1-5, with D perhaps TRBD1 (5 bases). Germline V gives CDR1 MNHNS, CDR2 SASEGT. Trimming stripped 4 bases from V and 0 bases from J, with 16 bases between. CDR3 length: 17 amino acids. The CDR3 nucleotides read TGTGCCAGCAGTGCGAAGAACAGGAGAGGTAGCAATCAGCCCCAGCATTTT. This gives the protein CASSAKNRRGSNQPQHF.

This clonotype has only a few counts. The gene calls are TRBV15 and TRBJ2-1, with 8 bases identical to TRBD2. The CDR3 runs to 15 residues. Germline CDR1 and CDR2: LNHNV and YYDKDF (reference sequence). V was pared by 0 bases and J by 6 bases, with 4 bases of the junction left unmatched. CDR3 DNA: TGTGCCACCAGCAGAGATAGACTAGCGACCAATGAGCAGTTCTTC. Its translation is CATSRDRLATNEQFF.

This clonotype was seen only a few times. The chain carries TRBV27 and TRBJ2-1, with D possibly TRBD2 on 5 matching bases. The CDR3 has 14 amino acids. The germline gives CDR1 MNHEY, CDR2 SMNVEV (reference sequence). With 5 bases removed from V and 3 bases from J, the gap between germline ends came to 11 bases. The CDR3, as DNA: TGTGCCAGCAGTCGGCGGACTGTCTACAATGAGCAGTTCTTC. Translation: CASSRRTVYNEQFF.